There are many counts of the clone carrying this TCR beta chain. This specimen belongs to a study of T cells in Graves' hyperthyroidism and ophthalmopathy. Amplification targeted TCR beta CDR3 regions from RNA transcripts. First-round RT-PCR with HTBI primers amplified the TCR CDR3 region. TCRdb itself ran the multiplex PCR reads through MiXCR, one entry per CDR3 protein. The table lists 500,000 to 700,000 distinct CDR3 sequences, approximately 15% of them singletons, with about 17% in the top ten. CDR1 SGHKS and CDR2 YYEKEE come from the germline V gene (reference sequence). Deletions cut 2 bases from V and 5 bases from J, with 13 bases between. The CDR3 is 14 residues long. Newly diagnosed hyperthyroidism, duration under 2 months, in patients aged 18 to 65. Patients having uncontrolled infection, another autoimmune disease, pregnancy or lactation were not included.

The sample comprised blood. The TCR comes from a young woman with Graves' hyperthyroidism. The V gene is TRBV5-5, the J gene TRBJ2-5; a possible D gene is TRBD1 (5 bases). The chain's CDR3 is CASSFWGQAETQYF. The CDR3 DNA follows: TGTGCCAGCAGCTTCTGGGGCCAGGCGGAGACCCAGTACTTC.